This TCR beta chain was observed in a study of shared clonotypes between healthy human individuals. Produced via immunoSEQ multiplex PCR; TCRdb's table is partial and in-frame only. The sample holds 2,100,000 or so clones; approximately 96% are singletons and the top ten take approximately 0.13%. Subsets obtained from CD4+ cells comprised CD45RA+ naive and CD45RA-negative memory cells. This TCR came from a man aged 18 to 30 in good health. Sequencing used naive CD4+ T cells sorted from blood. Noted subset: CD45RA+ positively selected.

The CDR3 sequence is CASSLGSSSTDTQYF. The CDR3 bases are TGTGCCAGCAGCTTAGGCTCCTCGAGCACAGATACGCAGTATTTT. The chain is built from TRBV7-2 and TRBJ2-3; D ambiguous. The CDR3 contains 15 residues. The V end lost 1 base, the J end lost 0 bases, and 8 bases lay between the germline ends. The V gene's germline CDR1 is SGHTA and CDR2 FQGNSA.